Listed below are T cell receptor beta chains from one sample, sequenced in a study of blood T cell repertoires in COVID-19. Sequenced by immunoSEQ multiplex PCR; TCRdb stores in-frame clones only, minus some. The sample lists roughly 150,000 clones; about 80% were seen once. The specimen was peripheral blood. The receptor source for this set is a woman older than 75 with acute or convalescent COVID-19. CDR3s include the opening cysteine and the closing phenylalanine or tryptophan.

j_call v_call cdr3_aa
TRBJ1-2 TRBV4-1 CASSQATTVPRGYTF
TRBJ1-5 TRBV6-1 CASSPTGGHQPQHF
TRBJ2-1 TRBV18 CASSPPSNEQFF
TRBJ2-5 TRBV30 CAWSRGTGEETQYF
TRBJ1-5 TRBV19 CASSMGGRSNQPQHF
TRBJ1-6 TRBV9 CASSVQPGTGDSPLHF
TRBJ1-2 TRBV5-4 CASSRPQGDYGYTF
TRBJ2-1 TRBV5-1 CASSRGQDTSWDEQFF
TRBJ2-7 TRBV30 CAWSMLGPGEQYF
TRBJ1-6 TRBV5-5 CASSLRDLNNSPLHF
TRBJ2-3 TRBV19 CASSIAGGTDTQYF
TRBJ2-3 TRBV7-2 CASSGRTGDTDTQYF
TRBJ1-1 TRBV9 CASSGISARAKTEAFF
TRBJ2-2 TRBV6-5 CASRSQGVGELFF
TRBJ2-3 TRBV19 CASSIRSDTQYF
TRBJ2-7 TRBV19 CASSARQTYYEQYF
TRBJ2-7 TRBV3-1/TRBV3-2 CASKRSSKTGPTYEQYF
TRBJ2-7 TRBV7-2 CASSDGLAAYYEQYF
TRBJ1-6 TRBV5-1 CASSLASGDSPLHF
TRBJ2-1 TRBV15 CATSRDPGLGQNEQFF
TRBJ2-3 TRBV9 CASSVQMTSTDTQYF
TRBJ2-2 TRBV7-6 CASSIGQSTGELFF
TRBJ2-3 TRBV5-1 CASSLRTGGDTQYF
TRBJ2-3 TRBV11-2 CASSYPSASTDTQYF
TRBJ1-3 TRBV3-1/TRBV3-2 CASSQQGVGSGNTIYF
TRBJ2-1 TRBV9 CASMRGSTGDNEQFF